The present TCR beta chain was sequenced within a study of T cells after yellow fever vaccination. Germline-derived CDR1 and CDR2 are SGHVS and FQNEAQ. The CDR3 consists of 13 residues. V lost 4 bases, J lost 7 bases, and 6 bases stayed unmatched. This clonotype was found many times. TCRdb re-analysed the 5' RACE reads in MiXCR, keeping a single row per CDR3 protein. This sample has under 300,000 distinct CDR3 sequences; around 7% occur once, and the top ten carry more than 0.8%. The TCR comes from a man in his thirties or forties who received the YFV17D yellow fever vaccine. The sequencing here drew on CD4+ T cells sorted from PBMCs, taken 15 days after the yellow fever booster vaccination. The J gene is TRBJ2-5, the V gene TRBV7-8, with 7 bases lining up with TRBD1. In DNA, the CDR3 is TGTGCCAGCAGCTCGGGACAGTCTGGGACCCAGTACTTC. This gives the protein CASSSGQSGTQYF.